The entry below describes one T cell receptor (beta chain). Its antigen is not identified. Sorted-subset replicate PCR reactions were performed with approximately 190 ng DNA, corresponding to tens of thousands of T cell genomes. Authors' analysis steps: Junction-only sequences without quality scores came from ImmunoSEQ, so filtering differed. The assay was immunoSEQ multiplex PCR, and TCRdb's table has in-frame clones only and misses some. The V and J calls and clone size come from that table; D and trimming were worked out from the DNA. The sample contains roughly 850,000 clones, approximately 96% of which appear only once. Naivety among CD8 cells was defined by CD45RO negativity and positive CCR7 selection, thereby excluding terminally differentiated effector memory CD45RA+ cells. The entry originates in a study of shared clonotypes between healthy human individuals. Study-wide points: Having only a few donors restricted how much genetic and exposure-history diversity was captured.

J gave up 5 bases and V 1 base, and 0 bases lay outside the gene matches. The CDR3 is made up of 15 amino acids. Germline V CDR1 and CDR2: SGHRS, YFSETQ. The clonotype originates from a man younger than 40 in good health. The gene calls are TRBV5-1 and TRBJ2-2, with TRBD2 matching over 12 bases. Sequencing was carried out using naive CD8+ T cells sorted from blood. The CDR3 loop is CASSLTSGRTGELFF. The CDR3 nucleotides read TGCGCCAGCAGCTTGACTAGCGGGAGGACCGGGGAGCTGTTTTTT.